This T cell receptor beta chain was retrieved from a study of blood T cells in healthy people across ages. General study results and limits: Measured against age, TCR beta diversity per million T cells decreased in a roughly linear manner.

Details on this clonotype: Antigen unknown.

PCR was performed a second time for about 6 to 12 cycles using a sample-barcoded 5' primer and a J-beta primer mix. TCRdb reprocessed the 5' RACE reads with MiXCR, giving one entry per CDR3 protein. This sample has some 900,000 distinct CDR3 sequences, with about 48% found just once. This CDR3 is built from 16 residues. The sequenced material came from blood. This TCR was sampled from a man younger than 40 in good health. This chain links TRBV21-1 with TRBJ2-1; the D call TRBD1 from the table was never checked on the DNA. TRBV21-1 is shown as a pseudogene. CDR3: CASSKEGGGFYNEQFF. DNA of the CDR3: TGTGCCAGCAGCAAAGAAGGGGGGGGCTTCTACAATGAGCAGTTCTTC.